This entry concerns a single TCR beta chain. This specimen comes from a study of Ad26.COV2.S vaccination and SARS-CoV-2 variants. The wider study: The donor participated in the COV1001 trial, in its Ad26.COV2.S arm.

Germline V lookup: CDR1 SGHNT, CDR2 YYREEE (reference sequence). Losses at the gene ends were 6 bases for V and 6 bases for J; bases not matched to a gene: 9. The CDR3 loop spans 14 amino acids. Treatment: roughly 20 received Ad26.COV2.S at low or high dose, single or two shots; about 5 received placebo; per-sample allocation not given. At day 63 after the first vaccine or placebo injection, samples were drawn. Immunization relied on an Ad26 vector, which expressed Wuhan-strain SARS-CoV-2 spike. Sequencing used immunoSEQ multiplex PCR; TCRdb keeps in-frame clones, though not all of them. The data hold 400,000 to 500,000 clones, with around 87% observed a single time.

The clonotype originates from a person between 18 and 65 years old who received the Ad26.COV2.S COVID-19 vaccine or a placebo. This material consisted of peripheral blood, taken in a trial of Ad26.COV2.S vaccine versus placebo. The V call is TRBV5-4, the J call TRBJ2-7; 10 positions match TRBD1. The chain's CDR3 is CASTPRDRGSEQYF. The DNA of the CDR3 is TGTGCCAGCACCCCCCGGGACAGGGGTAGCGAGCAGTACTTC.